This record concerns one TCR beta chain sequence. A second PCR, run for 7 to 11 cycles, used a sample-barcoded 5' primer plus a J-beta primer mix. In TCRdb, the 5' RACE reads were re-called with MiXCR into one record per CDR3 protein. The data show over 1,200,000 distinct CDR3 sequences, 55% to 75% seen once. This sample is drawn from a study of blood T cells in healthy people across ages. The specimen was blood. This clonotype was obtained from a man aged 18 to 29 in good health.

The CDR3 coding sequence is TGTGCCAGCAGTTGGGGGGAGGGAGGGAACACTGAAGCTTTCTTT. This encodes CASSWGEGGNTEAFF. J is TRBJ1-1 and V is TRBV6-5; TRBD1 might be the D (5 bases). This CDR3 has 15 amino acids. V lost 4 bases to trimming and J lost 1 base, with 13 bases between them. CDR1 is MNHEY and CDR2 is SVGAGI in the germline V gene.